A single sample gave rise to the 13 T cell receptor beta chains below, sequenced in a study of regulatory T cells in long-lasting Graves disease. Time point noted: newly diagnosed GD, antithyroid drugs for less than 3 months. After RNA was extracted from PBMCs, the TCR library was made from it. Arm-PCR of CDR3 regions and iRepertoire HTBI primers were the basis on which TCR beta libraries were built. Via MiXCR, TCRdb re-called the multiplex PCR reads, giving one row per CDR3 protein. The data hold fewer than 650,000 distinct CDR3 sequences, with roughly 15% observed a single time. Separately, the same data were catalogued under a study of T cells in Graves' hyperthyroidism and ophthalmopathy.

Specimen: peripheral blood mononuclear cells (PBMCs), collected at new diagnosis, from a patient treated with antithyroid drugs. The receptors were sampled from a woman between 25 and 40 years old with Graves disease.

This clonotype was seen many times. This chain links TRBV2 with TRBJ1-2, with 9 bases aligning to TRBD1. The V gene's germline CDR1 is SNHLY and CDR2 FYNNEI. After removal of 3 bases from V and 5 bases from J, the junction contained 13 bases not matched to a gene. CDR3 length equals 17 residues. CDR3 nucleotide sequence: TGTGCCAGCAGTGAGAGGGAACAGGGGGCTGTAGTGTATGGCTACACCTTC. Translating it yields CASSEREQGAVVYGYTF.

The rearrangement links TRBV24-1 to TRBJ2-3, with 7 bases that match TRBD1. This CDR3 comprises 15 residues. V trimming: 7 bases; J trimming: 3 bases; junction bases outside the gene matches: 9. From germline, CDR1 is KGHDR and CDR2 SFDVKD. The CDR3 loop is CATSPSTGRTDTQYF. The CDR3 DNA sequence: TGTGCCACCAGCCCCTCGACAGGGCGGACAGATACGCAGTATTTT.

This clonotype has more than one count but fewer than ten. The chain couples TRBV7-6 to TRBJ2-3; 8 positions match TRBD2. The CDR3 runs to 17 residues. Germline trimming cut 5 bases from V and 0 bases from J; bases unmatched to any gene: 10. CDR1 is SGHVS, CDR2 FNYEAQ, per germline. The CDR3 nucleotides are TGTGCCAGCAGCCCTCGGGGGGGGCGGTACAGCACAGATACGCAGTATTTT. Translating gives CASSPRGGRYSTDTQYF.

This clonotype was observed a handful of times. The V gene is TRBV19, the J gene TRBJ1-5; D is ambiguous. This CDR3 is built from 16 residues. Trimming removed 4 bases from V and 2 bases from J, with 15 bases in between. Germline CDR1 LNHDA, CDR2 SQIVND (reference sequence). The CDR3: CASSRGRATGNQPQHF. Written as DNA, the CDR3 is TGTGCCAGTAGTAGAGGACGGGCGACGGGCAATCAGCCCCAGCATTTT.

The table lists this clonotype with a few counts. The V and J genes are TRBV6-1 and TRBJ1-1; D is ambiguous. The CDR3 contains 19 residues. Trimming stripped 5 bases from V and 0 bases from J, with 25 bases between. CDR1 and CDR2 (germline): MNHNS, SASEGT. Here the CDR3 reads CASSLDAANTGELNTEAFF. The DNA for the CDR3 is TGTGCCAGCAGTCTCGACGCTGCGAACACCGGGGAGCTGAACACTGAAGCTTTCTTT.

This clonotype was counted between two and nine times. The CDR3 coding sequence is TGTGCCAGCACGGGGCTAGCGGGGAGTGGGGGGGCCAATGAGCAGTTCTTC. The encoded protein is CASTGLAGSGGANEQFF. The V call is TRBV6-1, the J call TRBJ2-1; 9 bases align to TRBD2. Trimming took 7 bases from V and 6 from J; bases not matched to a gene: 16. The CDR3 runs to 17 residues. CDR1 is MNHNS and CDR2 is SASEGT in the germline V gene.

J is TRBJ1-2 and V is TRBV2, with 9 bases that match TRBD1. With V trimmed by 6 bases and J by 5 bases, 13 bases remained unmatched. This CDR3 is 16 amino acids long. Germline V lookup: CDR1 SNHLY, CDR2 FYNNEI. In nucleotides, the CDR3 is TGTGCCAGCAGCTTTTTCCAGGGGGACAGGGCGTATGGCTACACCTTC. It yields the protein CASSFFQGDRAYGYTF.

This clonotype has a handful of counts. This chain links TRBV18 with TRBJ2-7; 8 bases map to TRBD1. CDR3 length equals 14 residues. Germline CDR1 and CDR2: KGHSH and LQKENI. The V gene end was trimmed by 3 bases and the J gene end by 2 bases; junction bases not matched to a gene: 3. The CDR3 spells CASSPDRDPYEQYF. For the CDR3, the DNA is TGTGCCAGCTCACCGGACAGGGACCCCTACGAGCAGTACTTC.

This clonotype showed up just a few times. CDR3 loop: CASSSQLGPERQYF. As DNA, the CDR3 is TGTGCCAGCAGCAGCCAGCTCGGACCCGAACGGCAGTACTTC. This chain uses TRBV5-5 with TRBJ2-7; D call uncertain. V dropped 4 bases and J dropped 9 bases, with 20 bases sitting between them. The germline CDR1 and CDR2 sequences are SGHKS and YYEKEE (reference sequence). The CDR3 is 14 amino acids.

V is TRBV11-2 and J is TRBJ1-1, with 10 bases lining up with TRBD1. The germline CDR1 and CDR2 sequences are SGHAT and FQNNGV. The CDR3 is 15 residues long. With 2 bases clipped from V and 11 bases from J, the junction kept 11 bases outside the gene matches. The CDR3 nucleotides read TGTGCCAGCAGCTTAATAGGACAGGGGGACCGTTCGGCTTTCTTT. This codes for CASSLIGQGDRSAFF.

This chain joins TRBV25-1 and TRBJ1-6; 7 bases are shared with TRBD1. Germline trimming cut 5 bases from V and 0 bases from J; bases unmatched to any gene: 10. This CDR3 is 18 amino acids long. Germline-derived CDR1 and CDR2 are MGHDK and SYGVNS. CDR3 nucleotide sequence: TGTGCCAGCAGTAGGACAGGTGGTATAAACTCCTATAATTCACCCCTCCACTTT. As protein: CASSRTGGINSYNSPLHF.

This clonotype showed up many times. The chain carries TRBV28 and TRBJ2-1; D ambiguous. The CDR3 has 16 residues. Germline V CDR1 and CDR2: MDHEN, SYDVKM. V was clipped by 5 bases and J by 2 bases, with 16 bases between them. The CDR3 nucleotides read TGTGCCAGCAGTACCCTCCAGGATGAAGCCTACAATGAGCAGTTCTTC. This codes for CASSTLQDEAYNEQFF.

V gene TRBV5-1 combines with J gene TRBJ2-7, with 9 nucleotides matching TRBD1. CDR1 is SGHRS, CDR2 YFSETQ, per germline. The CDR3 is made up of 15 amino acids. Germline trimming cut 5 bases from V and 1 base from J; bases unmatched to any gene: 7. DNA for the CDR3: TGCGCCAGCAGGGAGACAGGGGGACTTTCCTACGAGCAGTACTTC. Translation: CASRETGGLSYEQYF.